One and the same sample provided the 2 T cell receptor beta chains below, sequenced in a study of blood T cell repertoires in COVID-19. TCRdb's copy holds only in-frame clones and misses some; the assay was immunoSEQ multiplex PCR. The sample yields roughly 230,000 clones, approximately 85% seen once. Input material: peripheral blood. These receptors all stem from a man aged 45-65 years with acute or convalescent COVID-19.

The rearrangement links TRBV11-2 to TRBJ1-2, with a tentative D call TRBD1 (5 bases). Germline assignment: CDR1 SGHAT and CDR2 FQNNGV. The CDR3 length is 14 residues. V gave up 7 bases and J gave up 4 bases, with 16 bases separating them. The chain's CDR3 is CASTWGVSGYGYTF. As DNA, the CDR3 is TGTGCCAGCACCTGGGGGGTTAGCGGCTATGGCTACACCTTC.

DNA of the CDR3: TGTGCCAGTAGTATAGTGACAGGGGGCGTAAGTGAAAAACTGTTTTTT. The encoded protein is CASSIVTGGVSEKLFF. The chain carries TRBV19 and TRBJ1-4; the match to TRBD1 covers 10 bases. Trimming removed 1 base from V and 7 bases from J; junction bases left unmatched: 6. The CDR3 spans 16 residues. Germline V CDR1 and CDR2: LNHDA, SQIVND (reference sequence).